This T cell receptor (beta chain) emerged from a study of T cell responses to AZD1222 COVID-19 vaccine. Study results and limitations: Repertoire sampling was restricted to post-peak T cell response timepoints. With two AZD1222 doses given, Spike-specific TCR breadth and depth both rose. At study baseline, merely five or six AZD1222 recipients were seropositive. Most donors were white British and more were female, and clonal diversity was possibly underestimated.

There are a few counts of this clone. Antigen specificity is unknown. Measured with immunoSEQ multiplex PCR; TCRdb has only the in-frame clones, and not every one. The sample has approximately 79,000 clones, just over 85% seen once. Germline-derived CDR1 and CDR2 are SGHTA and FQGNSA. CDR3 size: 11 residues. Deletions cut 2 bases from V and 2 bases from J, with 1 base between. The origin of this receptor is an adult in good health. The chain links TRBV7-2 to TRBJ2-7; no clear D gene. The sample was peripheral blood, taken on day 0 of AZD1222 vaccination. Written as DNA, the CDR3 is TGTGCCAGCAGCTTAACCTACGAGCAGTACTTC. Translation: CASSLTYEQYF.